Following are 3 T cell receptor beta chains from one sample sequenced in a study of low-dose radiotherapy and immunotherapy resistance in tumors. TRAV- and TRBV-specific primers primed first-strand cDNA, covering alpha and beta chains. Over approximately 20 PCR cycles, TCRs were amplified from a constant-region primer and V-primer adapter. One entry per CDR3 protein results from TCRdb running MiXCR on the reads. The sample records 60,000 to 90,000 distinct CDR3 sequences, approximately 31% being singletons. Time point denoted: before trial treatment. The sample here was PBMCs, taken before treatment. Receptors originate from a female donor with ovarian cancer.

With respect to this clonotype: Just one base apart from a much larger clone, this may be a read error. The V call is TRBV7-8, the J call TRBJ2-7, with D maybe TRBD2 (7 bases). This CDR3 is built from 15 residues. Per the germline V gene, CDR1 is SGHVS and CDR2 is FQNEAQ. CDR3 bases: TGTGTCAGCAGCTCTGGGGCAAGGGGGGGCTACGAGCAGTACTTC. Amino acid sequence: CVSSSGARGGYEQYF.

This clonotype was found many times. The chain carries TRBV28 and TRBJ2-6; D ambiguous. Trimming took 7 bases from V and 0 from J, leaving 16 bases between them. Looked up from germline, CDR1 is MDHEN and CDR2 is SYDVKM. This CDR3 contains 17 residues. CDR3 protein: CASTPPSASSGANVLTF. In nucleotides, the CDR3 is TGTGCCAGCACTCCGCCCTCGGCCAGCTCTGGGGCCAACGTCCTGACTTTC. Drawing the rest from reference TRBV28 and TRBJ2-6, the complete variable domain is DVKVTQSSRYLVKRTGEKVFLECVQDMDHENMFWYRQDPGLGLRLIYFSYDVKMKEKGDIPEGYSVSREKKERFSLILESASTNQTSMYLCASTPPSASSGANVLTFGAGSRLTVL.

This clonotype was seen repeatedly, ten times or more. J is TRBJ2-2 and V is TRBV4-2; 10 bases fit TRBD2. J lost 3 bases, V lost 0 bases, and 10 bases had no gene match. CDR3 length: 19 residues. Germline loops: CDR1 LGHNA, CDR2 YNFKEQ. The CDR3 coding sequence is TGTGCCAGCAGCCAAGACTTGTTAGGGCTAGCGGGGGACACCGGGGAGCTGTTTTTT. Its translation is CASSQDLLGLAGDTGELFF.